Given below is one TCR beta chain in context. The antigen is unknown. These data are taken from a study of T cell responses to AZD1222 COVID-19 vaccine. Germline V gene sequence: CDR1 MNHEY, CDR2 SVGAGI. V shed 6 bases and J 3 bases; nucleotides not matched to a gene: 3. The CDR3 covers 14 residues. Study-level findings and limits: Targets within unmutated variant regions were reportedly found for nearly half of spike-specific TCRs. Repertoire sampling occurred only after the peak T cell response. Just a handful of people given AZD1222 tested seropositive at baseline.

Clones were read by immunoSEQ multiplex PCR, and TCRdb kept only the in-frame ones, dropping some. Here the sample spans more than 95,000 clones, 93% being singletons. The TCR sequence derives from an adult in good health. The V gene is TRBV6-5, the J gene TRBJ2-5; 11 nucleotides align to TRBD2. Source: peripheral blood, taken on day 0 of AZD1222 vaccination. CDR3: CASRPGLAEETQYF. The DNA for the CDR3 is TGTGCCAGCAGACCGGGACTAGCGGAAGAGACCCAGTACTTC.